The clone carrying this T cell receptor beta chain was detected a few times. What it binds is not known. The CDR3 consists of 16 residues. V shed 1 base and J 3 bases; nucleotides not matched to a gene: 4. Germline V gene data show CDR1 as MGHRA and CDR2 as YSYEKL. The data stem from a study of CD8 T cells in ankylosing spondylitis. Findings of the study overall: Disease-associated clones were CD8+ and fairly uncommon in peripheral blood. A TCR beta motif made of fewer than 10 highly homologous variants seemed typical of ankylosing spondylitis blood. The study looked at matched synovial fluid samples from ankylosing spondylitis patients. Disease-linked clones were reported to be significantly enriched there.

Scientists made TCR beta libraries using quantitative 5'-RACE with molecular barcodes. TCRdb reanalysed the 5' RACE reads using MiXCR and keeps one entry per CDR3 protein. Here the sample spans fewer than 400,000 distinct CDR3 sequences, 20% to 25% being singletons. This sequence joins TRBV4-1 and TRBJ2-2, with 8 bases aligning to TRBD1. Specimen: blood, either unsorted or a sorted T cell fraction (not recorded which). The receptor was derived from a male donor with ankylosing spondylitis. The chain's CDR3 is CASSQAGGAYTGELFF. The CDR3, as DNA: TGCGCCAGCAGCCAAGCAGGGGGCGCCTACACCGGGGAGCTGTTTTTT.